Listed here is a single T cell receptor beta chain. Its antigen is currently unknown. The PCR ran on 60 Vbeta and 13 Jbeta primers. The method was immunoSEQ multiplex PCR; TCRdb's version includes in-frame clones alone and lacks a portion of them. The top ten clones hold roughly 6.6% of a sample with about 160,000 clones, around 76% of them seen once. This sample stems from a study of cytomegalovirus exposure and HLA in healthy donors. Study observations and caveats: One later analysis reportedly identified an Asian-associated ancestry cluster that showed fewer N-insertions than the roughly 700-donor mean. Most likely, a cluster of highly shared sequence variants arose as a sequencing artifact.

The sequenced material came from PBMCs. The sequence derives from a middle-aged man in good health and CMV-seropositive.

CDR3 DNA: TGTGCCAGCAGACGACTACAATCAAGGTCGGAGCAGTTCTTC. Translated, it gives CASRRLQSRSEQFF. The chain combines TRBV11-2 with TRBJ2-1; D may be TRBD2 (5 bases). Germline V CDR1 and CDR2: SGHAT, FQNNGV. This CDR3 is built from 14 residues. V was shortened by 6 bases and J by 10 bases, with 19 bases between the two germline ends.